This TCR beta chain is drawn from a study of regulatory T cells in long-lasting Graves disease. Arm-PCR with iRepertoire HTBI primers amplified the CDR3 regions for these TCR beta libraries. In the original processing: Across samples, 62 TRBV and about 13 TRBJ segments were found. TCRdb analysed the multiplex PCR reads with MiXCR anew, one entry per CDR3 protein. These V and J calls originate from TCRdb's pipeline instead of the authors' own analysis. The profile shows around 400,000 distinct CDR3 sequences, about 16% of them singletons. This clonotype was detected many times. Its specificity is unknown. Noted time point: newly diagnosed GD, antithyroid drugs for less than 3 months. Generation of the TCR library employed RNA extracted from PBMCs. Whole-study results and caveats: New patients shared 970 or so public clonotypes, and persistent patients shared more, with fewer than 3,500.

This sample comprised peripheral blood mononuclear cells (PBMCs), obtained at new diagnosis, from a patient treated with antithyroid drugs. The TCR originated in a female donor with Graves disease.

In DNA, the CDR3 is TGTGCCAGCAGTTACGTCCTGGCTAGCGGGGGTCCTTCGGCACAGGATACGCAGTATTTT. This translates into CASSYVLASGGPSAQDTQYF. This rearrangement joins TRBV6-9 to TRBJ2-3; 10 positions match TRBD2. Germline trimming cut 3 bases from V and 6 bases from J; bases unmatched to any gene: 21. The CDR3 extends over 20 amino acids. Germline V gene data show CDR1 as MNHGY and CDR2 as SVAAGI.